These 7 T cell receptor beta chains share one sample of origin, sequenced in a study of control samples from healthy donors and cancer patients. TCRdb keeps only in-frame clones here, not all; method: immunoSEQ multiplex PCR. Counted here are around 150,000 clones, over 95% occurring once; the ten biggest clones make up over 0.9%. The sample comprised blood. These receptors came from a woman in her twenties or thirties in good health.

In its sample, this clone was seen once. This sequence joins TRBV5-1 and TRBJ1-1, with no clear D. The CDR3 contains 13 residues. The V end was cut by 4 bases, the J end by 6 bases, with 13 bases between. CDR1 is SGHRS, CDR2 YFSETQ, per germline. CDR3 bases: TGCGCCAGCAGCGCAGGCCTGGGCGCTGAAGCTTTCTTT. This encodes CASSAGLGAEAFF.

The rearrangement joins TRBV15 to TRBJ2-3; 10 bases match TRBD2. V dropped 5 bases and J dropped 2; count of bases not matched to a gene: 7. This CDR3 contains 16 residues. Germline assignment: CDR1 LNHNV and CDR2 YYDKDF (reference sequence). The CDR3 nucleotides read TGTGCCACCAGCGGTTATAGCGGGAGGCCCACAGATACGCAGTATTTT. It specifies CATSGYSGRPTDTQYF.

The chain couples TRBV13 to TRBJ2-4; perhaps TRBD1 as D (5 bases). Looked up from germline, CDR1 is PRHDT and CDR2 is FYEKMQ (reference sequence). V lost 2 bases, J lost 0 bases, and 14 bases lay in between. This CDR3 comprises 17 residues. The CDR3 nucleotides read TGTGCCAGCAGCTTAATGGCGGACACCTTAGCCAAAAACATTCAGTACTTC. This gives the protein CASSLMADTLAKNIQYF.

The rearrangement joins TRBV9 to TRBJ1-3; 7 nucleotides agree with TRBD1. The germline gives CDR1 SGDLS, CDR2 YYNGEE. The V gene end was trimmed by 4 bases and the J gene end by 1 base; junction bases not matched to a gene: 5. The CDR3 is 15 residues long. The CDR3 DNA is TGTGCCAGCAGCCTGCGGGACAGATCTGGAAACACCATATATTTT. Translating gives CASSLRDRSGNTIYF.

The chain joins TRBV27 to TRBJ2-3; D gene uncertain. Trimming cost V 3 bases and J 3 bases, with 7 bases left between them. This CDR3 spans 13 amino acids. The germline V gene encodes CDR1 MNHEY and CDR2 SMNVEV (reference sequence). This chain's CDR3 is CASSFVGTDTQYF. CDR3 sequence (DNA): TGTGCCAGCAGTTTTGTCGGAACAGATACGCAGTATTTT.

In DNA form, the CDR3 reads TGTGCTAGTGGATATCAACTAGCGGGAGGCCAGGGTGAGCAGTTCTTC. Its protein is CASGYQLAGGQGEQFF. This rearrangement joins TRBV12-5 to TRBJ2-1; 12 bases are shared with TRBD2. Per germline, CDR1 LGHNT and CDR2 FRNRAP. This CDR3 spans 16 amino acids. Trimming at V came to 6 bases and at J to 9 bases, leaving 12 bases not matched to a gene.

In this sample, this clone turned up once. A junction end diverges from the germline sequence, so it may reflect a read error. The V and J genes are TRBV11-2 and TRBJ2-7; 13 bases match TRBD2. This CDR3 region has 13 residues. From germline, CDR1 is SGHAT and CDR2 FQNNGV. The CDR3 bases are TGTGCCAGCAGCTTAGAACTGACTAGCGGGGGGTGGTTC. Protein product: CASSLELTSGGWF.